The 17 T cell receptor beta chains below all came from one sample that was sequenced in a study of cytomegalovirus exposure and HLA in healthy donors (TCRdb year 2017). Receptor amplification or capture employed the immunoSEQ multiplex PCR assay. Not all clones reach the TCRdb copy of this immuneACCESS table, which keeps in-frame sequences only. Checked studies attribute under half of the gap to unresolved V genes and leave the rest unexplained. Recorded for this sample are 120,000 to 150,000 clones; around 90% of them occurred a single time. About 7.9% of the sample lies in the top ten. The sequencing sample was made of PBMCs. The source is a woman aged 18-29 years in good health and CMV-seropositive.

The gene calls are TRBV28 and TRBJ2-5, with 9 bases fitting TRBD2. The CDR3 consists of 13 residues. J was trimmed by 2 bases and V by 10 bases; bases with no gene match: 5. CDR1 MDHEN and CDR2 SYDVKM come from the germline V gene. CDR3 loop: CATQTSGQETQYF. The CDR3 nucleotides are TGTGCCACCCAGACTAGCGGACAAGAGACCCAGTACTTC.

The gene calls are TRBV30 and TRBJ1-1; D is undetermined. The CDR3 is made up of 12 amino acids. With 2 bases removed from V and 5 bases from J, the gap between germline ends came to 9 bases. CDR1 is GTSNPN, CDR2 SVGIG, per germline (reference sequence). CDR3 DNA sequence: TGTGCCTGGAGTTTTGGAGGGACTGAAGCTTTCTTT. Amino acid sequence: CAWSFGGTEAFF.

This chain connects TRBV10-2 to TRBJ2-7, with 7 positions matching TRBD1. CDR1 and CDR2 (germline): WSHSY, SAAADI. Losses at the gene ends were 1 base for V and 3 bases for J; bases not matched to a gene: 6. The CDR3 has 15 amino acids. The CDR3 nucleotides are TGCGCCAGCAGTGAGTACGACAGGGACCTCTACGAGCAGTACTTC. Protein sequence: CASSEYDRDLYEQYF.

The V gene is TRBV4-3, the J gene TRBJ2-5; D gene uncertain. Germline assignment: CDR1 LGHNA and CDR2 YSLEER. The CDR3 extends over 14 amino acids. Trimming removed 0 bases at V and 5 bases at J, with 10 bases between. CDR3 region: CASSQDPQVETQYF. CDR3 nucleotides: TGCGCCAGCAGCCAAGATCCCCAGGTGGAGACCCAGTACTTC.

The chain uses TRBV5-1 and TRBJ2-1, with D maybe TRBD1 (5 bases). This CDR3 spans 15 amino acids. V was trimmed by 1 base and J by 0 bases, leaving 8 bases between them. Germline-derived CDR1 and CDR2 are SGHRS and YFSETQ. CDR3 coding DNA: TGCGCCAGCAGCTTGCAGGGTAGCTCCTACAATGAGCAGTTCTTC. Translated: CASSLQGSSYNEQFF.

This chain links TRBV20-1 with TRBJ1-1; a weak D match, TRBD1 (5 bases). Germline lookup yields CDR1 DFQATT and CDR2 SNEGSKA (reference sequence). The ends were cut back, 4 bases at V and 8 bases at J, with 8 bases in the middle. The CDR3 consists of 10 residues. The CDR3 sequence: CSATAGEAFF. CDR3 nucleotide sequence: TGCAGTGCTACAGCAGGGGAAGCTTTCTTT.

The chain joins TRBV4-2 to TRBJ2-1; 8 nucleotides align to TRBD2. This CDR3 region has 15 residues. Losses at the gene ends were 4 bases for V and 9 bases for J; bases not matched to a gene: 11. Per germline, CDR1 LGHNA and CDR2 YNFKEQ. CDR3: CASSRDSGGAGEQFF. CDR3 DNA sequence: TGTGCCAGCAGCCGAGACTCCGGGGGGGCCGGTGAGCAGTTCTTC.

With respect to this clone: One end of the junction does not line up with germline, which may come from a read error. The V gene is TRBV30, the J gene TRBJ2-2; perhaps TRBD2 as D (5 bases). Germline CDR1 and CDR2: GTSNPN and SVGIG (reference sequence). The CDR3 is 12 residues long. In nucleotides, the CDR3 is TGTGCCTGGAGTGTATGGCACCGGGGAGCTGTTTTT. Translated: CAWSVWHRGAVF.

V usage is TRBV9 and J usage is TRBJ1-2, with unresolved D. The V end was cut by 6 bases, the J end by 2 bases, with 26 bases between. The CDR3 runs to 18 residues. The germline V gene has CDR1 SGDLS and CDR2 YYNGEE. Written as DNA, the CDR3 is TGTGCCAGCATAGTAATAACAGTCCCCGACCTTCTGAACTATGGCTACACCTTC. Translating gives CASIVITVPDLLNYGYTF.

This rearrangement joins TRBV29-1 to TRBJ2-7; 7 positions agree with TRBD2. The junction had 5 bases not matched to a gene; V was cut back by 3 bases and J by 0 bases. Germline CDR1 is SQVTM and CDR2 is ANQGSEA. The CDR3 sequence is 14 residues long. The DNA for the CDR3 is TGCAGCGTTGAGGTTGGGGACTACTCCTACGAGCAGTACTTC. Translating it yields CSVEVGDYSYEQYF.

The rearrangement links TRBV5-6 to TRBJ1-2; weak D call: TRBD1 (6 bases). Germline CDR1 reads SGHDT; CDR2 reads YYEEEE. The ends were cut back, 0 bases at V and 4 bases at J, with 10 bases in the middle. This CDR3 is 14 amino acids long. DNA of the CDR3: TGTGCCAGCAGCTTGGAGGCAGGGGCCTATGGCTACACCTTC. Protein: CASSLEAGAYGYTF.

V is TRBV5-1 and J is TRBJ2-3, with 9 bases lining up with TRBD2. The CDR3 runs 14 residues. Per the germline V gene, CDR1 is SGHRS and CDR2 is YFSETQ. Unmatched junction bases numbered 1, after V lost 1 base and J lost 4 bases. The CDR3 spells CASSLLAGSDTQYF. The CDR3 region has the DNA TGCGCCAGCAGCTTGCTAGCGGGATCAGATACGCAGTATTTT.

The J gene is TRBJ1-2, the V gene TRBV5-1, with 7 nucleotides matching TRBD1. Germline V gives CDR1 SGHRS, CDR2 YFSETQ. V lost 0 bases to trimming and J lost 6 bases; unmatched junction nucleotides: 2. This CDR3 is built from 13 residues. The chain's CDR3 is CASSLDRGDGYTF. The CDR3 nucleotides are TGCGCCAGCAGCTTGGACAGGGGAGATGGCTACACCTTC.

The CDR3 spells CASSGLPSNTEAFF. For the CDR3, the DNA is TGTGCCAGCAGTGGACTTCCTTCGAACACTGAAGCTTTCTTT. The V call is TRBV27, the J call TRBJ1-1; no definite D call. This CDR3 region has 14 residues. The germline V gene encodes CDR1 MNHEY and CDR2 SMNVEV (reference sequence). V was shortened by 5 bases and J by 1 base, with 11 bases between the two germline ends.

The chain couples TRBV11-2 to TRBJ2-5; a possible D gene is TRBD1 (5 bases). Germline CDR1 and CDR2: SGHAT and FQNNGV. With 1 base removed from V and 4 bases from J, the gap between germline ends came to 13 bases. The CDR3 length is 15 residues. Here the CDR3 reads CASSLVFQGGETQYF. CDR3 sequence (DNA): TGTGCCAGCAGCTTAGTTTTTCAGGGCGGAGAGACCCAGTACTTC.

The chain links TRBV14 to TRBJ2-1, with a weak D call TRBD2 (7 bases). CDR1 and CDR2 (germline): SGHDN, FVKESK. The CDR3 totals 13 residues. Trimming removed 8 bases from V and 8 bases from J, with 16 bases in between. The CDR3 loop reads CASGGASRDEQFF. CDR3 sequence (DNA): TGTGCCAGCGGGGGGGCCTCTAGGGATGAGCAGTTCTTC. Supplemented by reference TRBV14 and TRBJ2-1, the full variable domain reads EAGVTQFPSHSVIEKGQTVTLRCDPISGHDNLYWYRRVMGKEIKFLLHFVKESKQDESGMPNNRFLAERTGGTYSTLKVQPAELEDSGVYFCASGGASRDEQFFGPGTRLTVL.

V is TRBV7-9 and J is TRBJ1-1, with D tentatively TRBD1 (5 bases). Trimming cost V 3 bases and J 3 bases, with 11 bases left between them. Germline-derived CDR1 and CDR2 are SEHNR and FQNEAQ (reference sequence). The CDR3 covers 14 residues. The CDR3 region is CASSFGAGDTEAFF. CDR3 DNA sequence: TGTGCCAGCAGCTTTGGGGCGGGGGACACTGAAGCTTTCTTT.